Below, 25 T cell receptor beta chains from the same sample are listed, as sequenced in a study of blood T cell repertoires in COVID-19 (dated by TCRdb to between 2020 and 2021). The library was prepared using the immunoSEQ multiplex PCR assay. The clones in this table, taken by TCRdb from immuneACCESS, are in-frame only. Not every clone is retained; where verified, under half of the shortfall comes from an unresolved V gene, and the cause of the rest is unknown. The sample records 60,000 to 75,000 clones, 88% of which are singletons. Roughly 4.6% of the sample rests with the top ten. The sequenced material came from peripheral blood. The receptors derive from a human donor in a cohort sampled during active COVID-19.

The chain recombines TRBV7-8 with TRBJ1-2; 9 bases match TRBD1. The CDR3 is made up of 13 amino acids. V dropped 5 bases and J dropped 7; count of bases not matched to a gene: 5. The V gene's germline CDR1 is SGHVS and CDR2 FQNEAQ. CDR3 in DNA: TGTGCCAGCAGCCTACGGACAGGGGCTGGCTACACCTTC. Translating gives CASSLRTGAGYTF. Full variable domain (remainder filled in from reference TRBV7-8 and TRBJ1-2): GAGVSQSPRYKVAKRGQDVALRCDPISGHVSLFWYQQALGQGPEFLTYFQNEAQLDKSGLPSDRFFAERPEGSVSTLKIQRTQQEDSAVYLCASSLRTGAGYTFGSGTRLTVV.

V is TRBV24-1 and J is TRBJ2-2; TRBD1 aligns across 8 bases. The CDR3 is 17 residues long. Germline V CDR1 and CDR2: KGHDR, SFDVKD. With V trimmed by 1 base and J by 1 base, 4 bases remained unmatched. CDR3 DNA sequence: TGTGCCACCAGTGATTTACAAGGGACAGGGAACACCGGGGAGCTGTTTTTT. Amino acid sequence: CATSDLQGTGNTGELFF.

CDR3 in DNA: TGTGCCAGCAGCTTAACAGGGATCCTCACAGATACGCAGTATTTT. This gives the protein CASSLTGILTDTQYF. V gene TRBV11-2 combines with J gene TRBJ2-3; a weak D match, TRBD1 (6 bases). The V end lost 2 bases, the J end lost 2 bases, and 11 bases lay between the germline ends. This CDR3 spans 15 amino acids. From germline, CDR1 is SGHAT and CDR2 FQNNGV.

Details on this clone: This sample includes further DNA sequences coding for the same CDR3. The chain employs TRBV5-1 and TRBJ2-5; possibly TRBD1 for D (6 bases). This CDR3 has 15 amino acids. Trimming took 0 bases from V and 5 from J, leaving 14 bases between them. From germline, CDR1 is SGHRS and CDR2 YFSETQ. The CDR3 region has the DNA TGCGCCAGCAGCTTGGAGGCAGGGGTCACGGAGACCCAGTACTTC. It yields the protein CASSLEAGVTETQYF.

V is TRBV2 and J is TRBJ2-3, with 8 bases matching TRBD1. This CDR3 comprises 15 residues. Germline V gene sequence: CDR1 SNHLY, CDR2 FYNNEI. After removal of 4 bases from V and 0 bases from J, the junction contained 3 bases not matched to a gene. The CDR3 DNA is TGTGCCAGCAGTGGGGACAGGATGAGCACAGATACGCAGTATTTT. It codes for CASSGDRMSTDTQYF.

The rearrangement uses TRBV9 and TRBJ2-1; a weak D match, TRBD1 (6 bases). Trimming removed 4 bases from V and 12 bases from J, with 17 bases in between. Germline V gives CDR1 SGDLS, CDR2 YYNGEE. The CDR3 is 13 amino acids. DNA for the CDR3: TGTGCCAGCAGCTTAAAGACACAGGGTTCGCAGTTCTTC. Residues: CASSLKTQGSQFF.

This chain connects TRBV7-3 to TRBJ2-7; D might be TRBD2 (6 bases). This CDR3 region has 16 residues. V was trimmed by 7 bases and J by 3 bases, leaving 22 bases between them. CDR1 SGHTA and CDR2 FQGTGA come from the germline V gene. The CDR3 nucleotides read TGTGCCAGCACGTACCCCCTACCGGGACTCAACTACGAGCAGTACTTC. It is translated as CASTYPLPGLNYEQYF.

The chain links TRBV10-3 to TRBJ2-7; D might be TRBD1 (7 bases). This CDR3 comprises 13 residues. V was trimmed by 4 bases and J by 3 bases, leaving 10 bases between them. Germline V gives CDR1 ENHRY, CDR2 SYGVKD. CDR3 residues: CAISGQGGYEQYF. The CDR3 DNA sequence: TGTGCCATCAGTGGACAGGGAGGCTACGAGCAGTACTTC.

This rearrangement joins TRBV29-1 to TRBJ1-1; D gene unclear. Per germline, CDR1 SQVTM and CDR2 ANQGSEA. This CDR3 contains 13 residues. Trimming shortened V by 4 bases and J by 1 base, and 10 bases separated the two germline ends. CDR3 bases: TGCAGCGTTGCCACTTCCCAGAACACTGAAGCTTTCTTT. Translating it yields CSVATSQNTEAFF.

The CDR3 DNA reads TGTGCCAGCAGCTCATACAGGGGTACGGATACGCAGTATTTT. Translating it yields CASSSYRGTDTQYF. V is TRBV5-8 and J is TRBJ2-3, with 7 bases that match TRBD1. V shed 3 bases and J 6 bases; nucleotides not matched to a gene: 7. The CDR3 covers 14 residues. Germline assignment: CDR1 SGHTS and CDR2 YDEGEE.

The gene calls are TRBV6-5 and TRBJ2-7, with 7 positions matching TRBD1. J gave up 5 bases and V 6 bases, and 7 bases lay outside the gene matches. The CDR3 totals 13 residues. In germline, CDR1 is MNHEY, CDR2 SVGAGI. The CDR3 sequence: CASSSPTGDEQYF. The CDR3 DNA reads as TGTGCCAGCAGCTCCCCTACAGGGGACGAGCAGTACTTC.

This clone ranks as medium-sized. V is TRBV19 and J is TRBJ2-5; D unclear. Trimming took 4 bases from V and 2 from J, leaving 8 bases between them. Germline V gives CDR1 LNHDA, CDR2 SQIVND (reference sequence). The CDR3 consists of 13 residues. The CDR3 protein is CASSTQLQETQYF. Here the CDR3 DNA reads TGTGCCAGTAGTACCCAACTACAAGAGACCCAGTACTTC.

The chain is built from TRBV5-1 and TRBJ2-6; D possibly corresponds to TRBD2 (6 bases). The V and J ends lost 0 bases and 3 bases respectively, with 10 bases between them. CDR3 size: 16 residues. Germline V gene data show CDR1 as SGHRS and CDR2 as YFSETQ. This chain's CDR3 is CASSLERESGANVLTF. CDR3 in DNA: TGCGCCAGCAGCTTGGAACGGGAGAGTGGGGCCAACGTCCTGACTTTC. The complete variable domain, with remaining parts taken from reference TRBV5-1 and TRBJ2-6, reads KAGVTQTPRYLIKTRGQQVTLSCSPISGHRSVSWYQQTPGQGLQFLFEYFSETQRNKGNFPGRFSGRQFSNSRSEMNVSTLELGDSALYLCASSLERESGANVLTFGAGSRLTVL.

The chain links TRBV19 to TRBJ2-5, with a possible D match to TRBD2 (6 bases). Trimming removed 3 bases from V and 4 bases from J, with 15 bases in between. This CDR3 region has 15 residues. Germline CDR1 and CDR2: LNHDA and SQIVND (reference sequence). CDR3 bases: TGTGCCAGTAGTATGGTCCGGGGAGGTGGAGAGACCCAGTACTTC. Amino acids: CASSMVRGGGETQYF.

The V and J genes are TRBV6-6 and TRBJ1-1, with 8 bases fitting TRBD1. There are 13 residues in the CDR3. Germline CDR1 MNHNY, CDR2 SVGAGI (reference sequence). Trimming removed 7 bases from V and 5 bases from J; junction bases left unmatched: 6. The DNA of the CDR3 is TGTGCCAGCATCAGGACAGGGACAACTGAAGCTTTCTTT. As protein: CASIRTGTTEAFF.

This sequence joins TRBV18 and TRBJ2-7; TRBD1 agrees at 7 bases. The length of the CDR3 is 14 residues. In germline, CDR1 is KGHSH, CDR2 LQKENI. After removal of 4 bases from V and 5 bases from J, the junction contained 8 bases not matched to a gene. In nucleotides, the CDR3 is TGTGCCAGCTCACAACCGGGACAGCTCCACGAGCAGTACTTC. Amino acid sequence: CASSQPGQLHEQYF.

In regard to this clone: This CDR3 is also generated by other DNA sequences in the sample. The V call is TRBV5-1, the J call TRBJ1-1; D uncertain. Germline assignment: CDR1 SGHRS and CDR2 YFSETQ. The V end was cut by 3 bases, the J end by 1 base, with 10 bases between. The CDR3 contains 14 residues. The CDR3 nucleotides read TGCGCCAGCAGCTCATCCGGGTCGAACACTGAAGCTTTCTTT. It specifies CASSSSGSNTEAFF.

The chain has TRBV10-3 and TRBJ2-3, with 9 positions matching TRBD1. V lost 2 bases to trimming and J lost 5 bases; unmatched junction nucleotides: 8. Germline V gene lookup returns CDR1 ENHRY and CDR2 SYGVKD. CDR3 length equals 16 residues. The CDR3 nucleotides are TGTGCCATCAGTGAGGGGACAGGGTATCGTAGAGATACGCAGTATTTT. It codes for CAISEGTGYRRDTQYF.

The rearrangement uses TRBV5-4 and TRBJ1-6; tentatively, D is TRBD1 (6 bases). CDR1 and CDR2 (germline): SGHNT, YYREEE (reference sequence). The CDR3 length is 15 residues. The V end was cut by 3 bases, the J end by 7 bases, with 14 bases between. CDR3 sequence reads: CASSYEQGGNSPLHF. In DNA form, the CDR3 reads TGTGCCAGCAGCTATGAACAGGGCGGGAATTCACCCCTCCACTTT.

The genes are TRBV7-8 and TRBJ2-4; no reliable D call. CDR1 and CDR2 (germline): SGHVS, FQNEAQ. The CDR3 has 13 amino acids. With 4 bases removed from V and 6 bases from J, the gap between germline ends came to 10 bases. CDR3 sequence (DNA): TGTGCCAGCAGCTCCCCCCTCGGAAACATTCAGTACTTC. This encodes CASSSPLGNIQYF.

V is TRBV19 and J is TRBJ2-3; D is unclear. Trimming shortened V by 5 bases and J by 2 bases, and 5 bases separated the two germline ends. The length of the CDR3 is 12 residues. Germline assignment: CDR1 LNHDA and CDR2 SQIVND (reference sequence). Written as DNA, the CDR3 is TGTGCCAGTAGTGTAAACACAGATACGCAGTATTTT. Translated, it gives CASSVNTDTQYF.

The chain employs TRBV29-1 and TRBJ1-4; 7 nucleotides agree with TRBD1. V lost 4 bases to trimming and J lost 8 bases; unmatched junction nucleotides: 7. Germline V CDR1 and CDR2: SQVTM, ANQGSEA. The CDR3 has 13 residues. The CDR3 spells CSVGEGAGEKLFF. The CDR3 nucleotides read TGCAGCGTTGGAGAGGGGGCGGGCGAAAAACTGTTTTTT. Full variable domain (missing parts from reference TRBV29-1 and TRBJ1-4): SAVISQKPSRDICQRGTSLTIQCQVDSQVTMMFWYRQQPGQSLTLIATANQGSEATYESGFVIDKFPISRPNLTFSTLTVSNMSPEDSSIYLCSVGEGAGEKLFFGSGTQLSVL.

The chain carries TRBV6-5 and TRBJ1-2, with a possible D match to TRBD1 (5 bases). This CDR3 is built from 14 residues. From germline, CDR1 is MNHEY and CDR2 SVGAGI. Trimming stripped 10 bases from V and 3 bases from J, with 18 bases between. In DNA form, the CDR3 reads TGTGCCACTGCCGGTAGACTAGGGGACTATGGCTACACCTTC. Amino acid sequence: CATAGRLGDYGYTF.

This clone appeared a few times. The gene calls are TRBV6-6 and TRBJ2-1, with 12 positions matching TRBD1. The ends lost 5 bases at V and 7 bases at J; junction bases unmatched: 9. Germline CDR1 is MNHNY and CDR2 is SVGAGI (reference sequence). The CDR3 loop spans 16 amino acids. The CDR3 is CASSAPGQGAGNEQFF. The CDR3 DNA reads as TGTGCCAGCAGTGCACCGGGACAGGGGGCTGGGAATGAGCAGTTCTTC.

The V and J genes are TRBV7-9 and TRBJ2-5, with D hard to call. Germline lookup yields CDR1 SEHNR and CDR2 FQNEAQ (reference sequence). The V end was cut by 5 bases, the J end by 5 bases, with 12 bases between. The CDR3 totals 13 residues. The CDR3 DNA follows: TGTGCCAGCAGCGTAGAGGTCAGGGAGACCCAGTACTTC. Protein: CASSVEVRETQYF.